Listed below are T cell receptor beta chains from one sample, sequenced in a study of cytotoxic CD8 clonotypes in ibrutinib-treated CLL. Clones were read by immunoSEQ multiplex PCR, and TCRdb kept only the in-frame ones, dropping some. The table records about 22,000 clones, approximately 81% of them present only once. This specimen consisted of PBMCs, obtained before ibrutinib treatment. These receptors were taken from a human donor with chronic lymphocytic leukemia. Each CDR3 is given with its conserved first and last residue. D genes are given only for firm matches. Clone sizes are given selectively: once, few, many, or a class where the clone is expanded.

v_call,clone_size,d_call,j_call,cdr3_aa,cdr3_nt
TRBV6-5,-,-,TRBJ2-1,CASSESGTYEQFF,TGTGCCAGCAGTGAGTCCGGGACTTATGAGCAGTTCTTC
TRBV27,-,TRBD2,TRBJ2-7,CASSLSSGEQYEQYF,TGTGCCAGCAGTTTGTCTAGCGGGGAACAATACGAGCAGTACTTC
TRBV19,-,-,TRBJ1-1,CASTATAINTEAFF,TGTGCCAGTACCGCGACAGCTATCAACACTGAAGCTTTCTTT
TRBV23-1,-,-,TRBJ2-1,CASSQSSGNEQFF,TGCGCCAGCAGTCAATCGTCGGGAAACGAGCAGTTCTTC
TRBV4-1,-,-,TRBJ2-7,CASSSLGISYEQYF,TGCGCCAGCAGTAGTTTGGGGATCTCCTACGAGCAGTACTTC
TRBV5-1,-,-,TRBJ2-2,CASKPRADTGELFF,TGCGCCAGCAAACCCCGCGCGGACACCGGGGAGCTGTTTTTT
TRBV11-3,-,-,TRBJ2-5,CASSFSPQETQYF,TGTGCCAGCAGCTTTTCTCCTCAAGAGACCCAGTACTTC
TRBV18,-,-,TRBJ1-4,CASSPQGNNEKLFF,TGTGCCAGCTCACCACAGGGGAATAATGAAAAACTGTTTTTT
TRBV2,-,TRBD1,TRBJ1-3,CASSEFSPGTGGNTIYF,TGTGCCAGCAGTGAATTTTCCCCCGGGACAGGGGGAAACACCATATATTTT
TRBV7-9,-,-,TRBJ2-5,CASSSLPSSPRGETQYF,TGTGCCAGCAGCTCCTTACCCTCGTCCCCGCGCGGGGAGACCCAGTACTTC
TRBV30,-,-,TRBJ2-6,CALYGDFTISGANVLTF,TGTGCCTTATATGGGGACTTCACTATCTCTGGGGCCAACGTCCTGACTTTC
TRBV19,-,-,TRBJ2-3,CASSRDLRHDTQYF,TGTGCCAGTAGCCGGGACCTGCGTCATGATACGCAGTATTTT
TRBV5-1,-,-,TRBJ2-3,CASSFLGDSTDTQYF,TGCGCCAGCAGCTTCCTGGGGGATAGCACAGATACGCAGTATTTT
TRBV6-5,-,-,TRBJ1-1,CASRDKWENTEAFF,TGTGCCAGCAGAGACAAGTGGGAGAACACTGAAGCTTTCTTT
TRBV7-9,few,-,TRBJ2-2,CASSLPRGGGELFF,TGTGCCAGCAGCCTCCCAAGGGGTGGCGGGGAGCTGTTTTTT
TRBV28,-,-,TRBJ1-1,CASRLTNTEAFF,TGTGCCAGCCGGTTAACGAACACTGAAGCTTTCTTT
TRBV5-4,-,-,TRBJ2-7,CASSLDPGYEQYF,TGTGCCAGCAGCTTGGACCCAGGGTACGAGCAGTACTTC
TRBV6-6,-,-,TRBJ2-7,CASSYAYEQYF,TGTGCCAGCAGTTACGCCTACGAGCAGTACTTC
TRBV29-1,-,-,TRBJ2-5,CSATYSAAQYF,TGCAGCGCCACATATTCTGCGGCCCAGTACTTC
TRBV28,-,-,TRBJ1-5,CASSLWAGIGRQPQHF,TGTGCCAGCAGTTTATGGGCAGGGATCGGAAGGCAGCCCCAGCATTTT